The present entry profiles one T cell receptor beta chain with its context. Its antigen is still unknown. Germline V gene sequence: CDR1 MDHEN, CDR2 SYDVKM. The CDR3 has 21 residues. The junction had 19 bases not matched to a gene; V was cut back by 6 bases and J by 0 bases. The sample is drawn from a study of blood T cells in healthy people across ages. Study-level background: In model experiments, template switching was able to capture about one barcoded beta molecule for every two T cells that were present. Overall study results and limits: Naive T cell percentage and TCR beta diversity correlated strongly.

Primers used in a second PCR of about 6 to 11 cycles were a sample-barcoded 5' primer and a J-beta primer mix. Each cDNA molecule was tagged by a template-switch adaptor with 12 random nucleotides. One entry per CDR3 protein, called by TCRdb with MiXCR from the 5' RACE reads. The table has about 780,000 distinct CDR3 sequences, around 62% seen once. J is TRBJ2-3 and V is TRBV28; TRBD2 matches 12 bases. Sequencing was carried out using blood. The TCR was taken from a man aged 25 to 40 in good health. The CDR3 protein is CASRDWGLAGGGSSSTDTQYF. The CDR3 bases are TGTGCCAGCAGGGACTGGGGGCTAGCGGGGGGGGGATCCTCTAGCACAGATACGCAGTATTTT.